The 15 T cell receptor beta chains below come from one sample, sequenced in a study of blood T cell repertoires in COVID-19 (dated by TCRdb to about 2020). The protocol used for the library was the immunoSEQ multiplex PCR assay. TCRdb retrieved this table from immuneACCESS and kept in-frame rearrangements only. Not all clones are present; in checked studies, unresolved V genes account for under half, and no reason is known for the remainder. This sample lists about 70,000 clones; approximately 90% were detected once. Together, the top ten hold 2% to 3% of the sample. Sequenced input: peripheral blood. The receptors were sampled from a man aged 50-59 years with COVID-19, enrolled during active disease.

V gene TRBV2 combines with J gene TRBJ2-4; TRBD1 is a possible D gene (6 bases). Germline CDR1 is SNHLY and CDR2 is FYNNEI. The CDR3 is 14 residues long. With 7 bases removed from V and 3 bases from J, the gap between germline ends came to 13 bases. The CDR3 bases are TGTGCCAGCATGGACAGTACGTTCAAAAACATTCAGTACTTC. Encoded protein: CASMDSTFKNIQYF.

The CDR3 bases are TGTGCCAGCAGCGTACAGGGTGCCCCTGGAAACACCATATATTTT. This codes for CASSVQGAPGNTIYF. The V and J genes are TRBV9 and TRBJ1-3, with a tentative D call TRBD1 (5 bases). V was trimmed by 1 base and J by 2 bases, leaving 10 bases between them. Germline assignment: CDR1 SGDLS and CDR2 YYNGEE. This CDR3 has 15 amino acids.

This sequence joins TRBV28 and TRBJ2-1; TRBD2 matches at 9 bases. Germline lookup yields CDR1 MDHEN and CDR2 SYDVKM. V gave up 3 bases and J gave up 5 bases; unmatched junction bases: 5. The CDR3 is made up of 15 amino acids. The CDR3 bases are TGTGCCAGCAGTTTTCTCCTAGCGGGAAACAATGAGCAGTTCTTC. This sequence encodes CASSFLLAGNNEQFF.

This clone was recorded once. V is TRBV7-7 and J is TRBJ2-7; 11 nucleotides line up with TRBD2. The CDR3 extends over 21 amino acids. CDR1 is SSHAT and CDR2 is FNYEAQ in the germline V gene (reference sequence). Trimming took 0 bases from V and 6 from J; bases not matched to a gene: 22. CDR3 residues: CASSLAFLAGGPPELKAEQYF. The DNA of the CDR3 is TGTGCCAGCAGCTTAGCTTTTTTAGCGGGAGGGCCTCCGGAGTTAAAGGCCGAGCAGTACTTC.

The chain has TRBV10-3 and TRBJ2-3, with D possibly matching TRBD1 (5 bases). The CDR3 contains 11 residues. The V gene's germline CDR1 is ENHRY and CDR2 SYGVKD. V lost 8 bases, J lost 3 bases, and 6 bases lay in between. The DNA of the CDR3 is TGTGCCATCCGACAGACAGATACGCAGTATTTT. Translated, it gives CAIRQTDTQYF.

This sequence joins TRBV4-2 and TRBJ1-2, with a tentative D call TRBD1 (6 bases). This CDR3 contains 15 residues. V shed 4 bases and J shed 2 bases, with 14 bases lying between them. Germline V gives CDR1 LGHNA, CDR2 YNFKEQ. In DNA, the CDR3 is TGTGCCAGCAGCCCACGAGGGGGGGGGAACTATGGCTACACCTTC. Amino acids: CASSPRGGGNYGYTF.

In its sample, this clone was seen a few times. The CDR3 nucleotides are TGCGCCAGCAGCTTATTGACAGTTAACTATGGCTACACCTTC. As protein: CASSLLTVNYGYTF. The gene calls are TRBV5-1 and TRBJ1-2, with TRBD1 as a possible D gene (5 bases). With 2 bases removed from V and 1 base from J, the gap between germline ends came to 9 bases. The CDR3 has 14 amino acids. Looked up from germline, CDR1 is SGHRS and CDR2 is YFSETQ.

The rearrangement links TRBV5-1 to TRBJ1-4, with TRBD1 identical over 8 bases. Germline trimming cut 2 bases from V and 8 bases from J; bases unmatched to any gene: 5. Germline-derived CDR1 and CDR2 are SGHRS and YFSETQ. This CDR3 is built from 14 residues. The CDR3 DNA reads TGCGCCAGCAGCTTAGGACAGGGACAGGAAAAACTGTTTTTT. Translating gives CASSLGQGQEKLFF.

The rearrangement uses TRBV28 and TRBJ1-6; TRBD1 is a possible D gene (5 bases). This CDR3 contains 14 residues. V was trimmed by 2 bases and J by 7 bases, leaving 9 bases between them. CDR1 MDHEN and CDR2 SYDVKM come from the germline V gene. This CDR3 reads CASSLEQENSPLHF. As DNA, the CDR3 is TGTGCCAGCAGTTTAGAACAGGAAAATTCACCCCTCCACTTT.

This chain uses TRBV20-1 with TRBJ2-1; 14 positions agree with TRBD2. The V segment lost 3 bases and the J segment 4 bases; nucleotides outside the gene matches: 14. Germline CDR1 DFQATT, CDR2 SNEGSKA (reference sequence). There are 19 residues in the CDR3. The CDR3 is CSASFPGLAGALPYNEQFF. In DNA, the CDR3 is TGCAGTGCTAGTTTCCCGGGACTAGCGGGAGCATTGCCATACAATGAGCAGTTCTTC.

This clone occurred once. The V call is TRBV9, the J call TRBJ2-1, with 13 bases that match TRBD2. Germline lookup yields CDR1 SGDLS and CDR2 YYNGEE. The CDR3 sequence is 13 residues long. The junction had 4 bases not matched to a gene; V was cut back by 4 bases and J by 12 bases. CDR3 bases: TGTGCCAGCAGCAAAGGGACTAGCGGGATGCAGTTCTTC. Protein sequence: CASSKGTSGMQFF.

J is TRBJ2-4 and V is TRBV5-1; 9 nucleotides align to TRBD2. The junction had 11 bases not matched to a gene; V was cut back by 4 bases and J by 6 bases. The germline gives CDR1 SGHRS, CDR2 YFSETQ. This CDR3 comprises 16 residues. The DNA for the CDR3 is TGCGCCAGCAGCGCCGTCCCGGCGGGAGGGGGAAACATTCAGTACTTC. Translating it yields CASSAVPAGGGNIQYF.

The chain combines TRBV28 with TRBJ2-6; 7 bases are a match to TRBD2. Trimming cost V 5 bases and J 1 base; bases outside gene matches: 5. The CDR3 is 16 residues long. Germline loops: CDR1 MDHEN, CDR2 SYDVKM. CDR3 residues: CASSPPGGSGANVLTF. In DNA, the CDR3 is TGTGCCAGCAGTCCACCGGGGGGTTCTGGGGCCAACGTCCTGACTTTC.

The chain recombines TRBV18 with TRBJ2-7; 7 bases line up with TRBD1. Germline CDR1 and CDR2: KGHSH and LQKENI. The CDR3 length is 15 residues. V lost 6 bases, J lost 1 base, and 9 bases stayed unmatched. This CDR3 reads CASSARQGQSYEQYF. The CDR3 DNA follows: TGTGCCAGCTCGGCGCGCCAGGGACAGTCCTACGAGCAGTACTTC.

The chain is built from TRBV6-4 and TRBJ1-3; D is unclear. Trimming left V 7 bases short and J 0 bases short, with 10 bases between. The CDR3 has 14 amino acids. CDR1 is MRHNA and CDR2 is SNTAGT in the germline V gene. The CDR3, as DNA: TGTGCCAGCAAAAGTACAAGCTCTGGAAACACCATATATTTT. It is translated as CASKSTSSGNTIYF.